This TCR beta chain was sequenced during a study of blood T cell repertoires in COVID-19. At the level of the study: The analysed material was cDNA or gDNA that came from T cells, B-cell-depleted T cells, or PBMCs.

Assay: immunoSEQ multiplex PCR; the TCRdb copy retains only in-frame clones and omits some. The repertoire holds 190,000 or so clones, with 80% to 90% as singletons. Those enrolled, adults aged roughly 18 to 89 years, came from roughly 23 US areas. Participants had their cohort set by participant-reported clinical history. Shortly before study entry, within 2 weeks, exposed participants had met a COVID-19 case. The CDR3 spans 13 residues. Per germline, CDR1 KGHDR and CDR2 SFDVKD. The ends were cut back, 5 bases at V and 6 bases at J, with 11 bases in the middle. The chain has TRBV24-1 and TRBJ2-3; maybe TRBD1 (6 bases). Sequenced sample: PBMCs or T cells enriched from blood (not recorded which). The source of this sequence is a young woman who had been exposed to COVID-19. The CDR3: CATSVLTGDTQYF. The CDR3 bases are TGTGCCACCAGTGTCCTAACAGGGGATACGCAGTATTTT.